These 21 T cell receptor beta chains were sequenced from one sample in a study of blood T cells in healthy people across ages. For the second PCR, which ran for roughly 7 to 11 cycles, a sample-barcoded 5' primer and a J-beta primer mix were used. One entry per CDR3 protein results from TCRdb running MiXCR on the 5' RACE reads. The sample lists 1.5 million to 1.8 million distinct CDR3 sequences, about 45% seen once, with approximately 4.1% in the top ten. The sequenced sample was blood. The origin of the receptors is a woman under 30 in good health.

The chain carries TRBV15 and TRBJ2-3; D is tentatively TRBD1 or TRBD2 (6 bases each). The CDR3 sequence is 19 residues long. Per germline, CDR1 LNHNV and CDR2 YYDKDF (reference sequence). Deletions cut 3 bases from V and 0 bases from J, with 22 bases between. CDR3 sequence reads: CATSRRGAIGSSSTDTQYF. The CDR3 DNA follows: TGTGCCACCAGCAGGAGGGGGGCCATCGGTTCCTCTAGCACAGATACGCAGTATTTT.

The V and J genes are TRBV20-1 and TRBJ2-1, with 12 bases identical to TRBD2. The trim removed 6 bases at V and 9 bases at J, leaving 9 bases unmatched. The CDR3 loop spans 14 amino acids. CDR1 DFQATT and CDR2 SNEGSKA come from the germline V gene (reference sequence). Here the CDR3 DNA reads TGCAGTGCCCAACGGACTAGCGGGAACACTGAGCAGTTCTTC. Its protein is CSAQRTSGNTEQFF.

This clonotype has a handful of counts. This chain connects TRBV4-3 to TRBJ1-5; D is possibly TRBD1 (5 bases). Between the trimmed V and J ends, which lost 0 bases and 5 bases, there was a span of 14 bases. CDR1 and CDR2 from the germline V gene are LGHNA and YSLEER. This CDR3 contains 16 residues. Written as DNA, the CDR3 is TGCGCCAGCAGCCAAGACTGGGGCAAATTCCATCAGCCCCAGCATTTT. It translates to CASSQDWGKFHQPQHF.

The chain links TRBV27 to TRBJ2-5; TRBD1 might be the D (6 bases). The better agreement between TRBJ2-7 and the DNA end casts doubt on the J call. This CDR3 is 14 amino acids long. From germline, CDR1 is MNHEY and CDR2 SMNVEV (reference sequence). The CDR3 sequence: CASSSRDKGHEQYF. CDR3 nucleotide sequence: TGTGCCAGCAGTTCCCGGGACAAGGGCCACGAGCAGTACTTC.

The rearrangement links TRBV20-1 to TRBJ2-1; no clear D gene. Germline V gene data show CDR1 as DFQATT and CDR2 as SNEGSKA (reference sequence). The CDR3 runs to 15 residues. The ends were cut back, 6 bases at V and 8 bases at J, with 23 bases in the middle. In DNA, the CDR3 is TGCAGTGCCCCCGACCTGGGATTAGCCCCTTATGAGCAGTTCTTC. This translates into CSAPDLGLAPYEQFF.

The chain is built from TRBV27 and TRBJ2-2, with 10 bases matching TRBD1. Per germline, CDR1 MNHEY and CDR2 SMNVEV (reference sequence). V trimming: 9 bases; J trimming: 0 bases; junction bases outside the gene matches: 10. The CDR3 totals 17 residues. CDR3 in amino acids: CARPGTGDTSNTGELFF. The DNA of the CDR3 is TGTGCCAGACCCGGGACAGGGGACACTTCGAACACCGGGGAGCTGTTTTTT.

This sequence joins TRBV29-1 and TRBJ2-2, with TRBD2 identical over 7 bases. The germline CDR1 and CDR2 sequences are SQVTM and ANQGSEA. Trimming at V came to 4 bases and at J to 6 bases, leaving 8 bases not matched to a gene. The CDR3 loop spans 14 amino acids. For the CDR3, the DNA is TGCAGCGTTGTGTCCAGCGGGGACGCCGGGGAGCTGTTTTTT. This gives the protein CSVVSSGDAGELFF.

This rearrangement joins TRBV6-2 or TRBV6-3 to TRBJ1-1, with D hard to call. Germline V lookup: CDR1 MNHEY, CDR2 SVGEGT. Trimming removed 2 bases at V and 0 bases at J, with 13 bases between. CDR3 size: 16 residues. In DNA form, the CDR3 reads TGTGCCAGCAGTTACCTCTCCGCAGACATGAACACTGAAGCTTTCTTT. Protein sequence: CASSYLSADMNTEAFF.

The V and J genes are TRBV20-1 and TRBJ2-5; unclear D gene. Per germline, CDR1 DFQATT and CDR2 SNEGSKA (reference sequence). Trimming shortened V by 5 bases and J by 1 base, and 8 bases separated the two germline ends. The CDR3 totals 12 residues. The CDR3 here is CSAPRFQETQYF. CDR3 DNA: TGCAGTGCTCCCAGGTTCCAAGAGACCCAGTACTTC.

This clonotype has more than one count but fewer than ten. The CDR3 nucleotides read TGTGCCAGCAGCTTAACAGGGGGTCGCTACGAGCAGTACTTC. Translation: CASSLTGGRYEQYF. The V gene is TRBV7-2, the J gene TRBJ2-7; 8 bases are shared with TRBD1. The CDR3 spans 14 residues. V was pared by 2 bases and J by 3 bases, with 3 bases of the junction left unmatched. Germline values: CDR1 SGHTA, CDR2 FQGNSA.

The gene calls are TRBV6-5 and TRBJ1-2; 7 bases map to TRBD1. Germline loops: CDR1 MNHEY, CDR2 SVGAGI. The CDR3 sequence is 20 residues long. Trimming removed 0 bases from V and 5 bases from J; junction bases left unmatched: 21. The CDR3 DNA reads TGTGCCAGCAGTTACTCGATTCGTTCCGGAAGAAAGGGGGCGCGATATGGCTACACCTTC. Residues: CASSYSIRSGRKGARYGYTF.

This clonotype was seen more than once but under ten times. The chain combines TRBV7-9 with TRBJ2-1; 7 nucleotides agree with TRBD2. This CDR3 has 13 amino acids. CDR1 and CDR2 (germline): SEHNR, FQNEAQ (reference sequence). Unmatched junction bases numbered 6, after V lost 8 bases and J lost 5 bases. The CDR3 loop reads CASLTSYHNEQFF. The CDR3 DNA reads TGTGCCAGCCTGACTAGCTATCACAATGAGCAGTTCTTC.

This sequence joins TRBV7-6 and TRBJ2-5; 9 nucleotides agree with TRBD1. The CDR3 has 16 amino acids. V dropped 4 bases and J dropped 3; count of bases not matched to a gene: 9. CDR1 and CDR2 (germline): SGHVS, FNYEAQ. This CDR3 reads CASSSPFRDREETQYF. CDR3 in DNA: TGTGCCAGCAGCTCCCCTTTCCGGGACAGGGAAGAGACCCAGTACTTC.

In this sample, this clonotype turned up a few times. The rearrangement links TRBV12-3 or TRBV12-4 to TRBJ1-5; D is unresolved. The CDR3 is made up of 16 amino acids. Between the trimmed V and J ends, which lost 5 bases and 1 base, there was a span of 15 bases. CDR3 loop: CASSPDERTSNQPQHF. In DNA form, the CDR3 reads TGTGCCAGCAGTCCCGACGAACGCACAAGCAATCAGCCCCAGCATTTT.

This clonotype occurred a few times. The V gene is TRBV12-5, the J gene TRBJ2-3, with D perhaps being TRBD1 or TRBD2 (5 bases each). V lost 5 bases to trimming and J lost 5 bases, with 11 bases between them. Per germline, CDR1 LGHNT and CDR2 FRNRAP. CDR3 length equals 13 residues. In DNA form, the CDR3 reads TGTGCTAGTGGTGTGGCTGGGGGAGATACGCAGTATTTT. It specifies CASGVAGGDTQYF.

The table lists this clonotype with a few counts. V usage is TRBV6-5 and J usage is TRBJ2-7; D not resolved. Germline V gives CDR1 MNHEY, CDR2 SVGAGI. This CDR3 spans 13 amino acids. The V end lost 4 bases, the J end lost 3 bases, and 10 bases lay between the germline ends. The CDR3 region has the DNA TGTGCCAGCAGTTCAGGAACCTACTACGAGCAGTACTTC. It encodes CASSSGTYYEQYF.

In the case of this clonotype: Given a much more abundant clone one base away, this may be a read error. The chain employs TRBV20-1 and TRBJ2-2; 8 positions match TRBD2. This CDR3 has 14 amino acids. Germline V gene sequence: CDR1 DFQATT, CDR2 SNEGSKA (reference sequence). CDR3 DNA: TGCAGTGTTAGACGGGAGGGCTTGTCCGGGGAGCTGTTTTTT. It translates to CSVRREGLSGELFF.

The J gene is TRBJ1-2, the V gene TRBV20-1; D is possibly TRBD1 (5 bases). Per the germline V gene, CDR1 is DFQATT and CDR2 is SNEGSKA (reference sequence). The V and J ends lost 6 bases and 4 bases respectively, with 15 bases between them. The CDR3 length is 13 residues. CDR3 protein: CSAARQSSYGYTF. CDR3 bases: TGCAGTGCAGCCCGACAGTCTAGCTATGGCTACACCTTC.

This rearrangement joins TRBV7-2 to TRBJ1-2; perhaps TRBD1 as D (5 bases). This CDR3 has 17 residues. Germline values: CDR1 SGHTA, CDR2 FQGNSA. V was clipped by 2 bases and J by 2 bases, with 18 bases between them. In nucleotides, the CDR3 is TGTGCCAGCAGCTTAACGGGACGCGTTTCGGGAAACTATGGCTACACCTTC. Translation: CASSLTGRVSGNYGYTF.

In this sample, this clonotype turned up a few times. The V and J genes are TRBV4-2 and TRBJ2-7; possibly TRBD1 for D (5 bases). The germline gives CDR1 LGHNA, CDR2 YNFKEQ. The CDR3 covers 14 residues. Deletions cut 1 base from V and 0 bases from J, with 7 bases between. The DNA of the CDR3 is TGTGCCAGCAGCCAAGTAGGGGCCTCCTACGAGCAGTACTTC. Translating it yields CASSQVGASYEQYF.

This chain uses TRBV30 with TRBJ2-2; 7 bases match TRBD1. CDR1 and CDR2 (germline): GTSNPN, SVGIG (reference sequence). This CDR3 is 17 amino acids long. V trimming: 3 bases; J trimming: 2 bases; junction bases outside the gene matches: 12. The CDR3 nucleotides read TGTGCCTGGAGCGAAATAGGGACAGATTTTAACACCGGGGAGCTGTTTTTT. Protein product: CAWSEIGTDFNTGELFF.